The clone carrying this T cell receptor beta chain was seen a handful of times. Under the authors' procedure: A typical sample had some 96,000 TCRs, with 23,224 to 690,600 overall. TCRdb redid the calling of the RACE reads with MiXCR, one entry per CDR3 protein. The V and J calls reflect TCRdb's pipeline rather than the authors' work. The table includes 180,000 or so distinct CDR3 sequences, around 15% detected once. This specimen belongs to a study of human T cells and chemical hapten exposure. This CDR3 has 14 amino acids. CDR1 is MNHEY, CDR2 SVGEGT, per germline. With V trimmed by 5 bases and J by 4 bases, 7 bases remained unmatched. Time point here: patch test 1, 2 weeks after DPC sensitization. The treatment denotes: therapeutic diphenylcyclopropenone sensitization with weekly scalp DPC.

The chain has TRBV6-2 or TRBV6-3 and TRBJ1-1, with 7 bases matching TRBD1. The receptor comes from a woman between 25 and 40 years old with alopecia areata. Some clones in this sample may be carry-over from other donors' samples. The sequences come from whole blood, collected in connection with sensitization to the hapten diphenylcyclopropenone (DPC). CDR3 residues: CASSLRAGGTEAFF. DNA for the CDR3: TGTGCCAGCAGTCTCAGGGCAGGGGGCACTGAAGCTTTCTTT.